This is a list of T cell receptor beta chains from one sample in a study of cytotoxic CD8 clonotypes in ibrutinib-treated CLL. Profiling relied on immunoSEQ multiplex PCR, and the TCRdb table lists in-frame clones only, not all of them. The repertoire holds tens of thousands of clones, with about 65% as singletons. Sample: PBMCs, taken at disease progression, from a patient treated with ibrutinib. Receptor source: a human donor with chronic lymphocytic leukemia. Each CDR3 is given with its conserved first and last residue. D genes are given only for firm matches. Expanded clones get a size class; other rows say once, few or many, or leave the size out.

>once|TRBJ2-7|TRBV7-9|TRBD2
CASSLDRSGTNGGEQYF
TGTGCCAGCAGCTTAGATAGAAGCGGGACTAACGGCGGCGAGCAGTACTTC
>.|TRBJ1-4|TRBV20-1|.
CSAAFQEKLFF
TGCAGTGCGGCCTTTCAGGAAAAACTGTTTTTT
>.|TRBJ2-7|TRBV7-9|TRBD1
CASSRTGADEQYF
TGTGCCAGCAGCCGGACAGGGGCCGACGAGCAGTACTTC
>.|TRBJ1-2|TRBV18|.
CASSPRLKDGYTF
TGTGCCAGCTCACCACGACTAAAGGATGGCTACACCTTC
>.|TRBJ2-7|TRBV11-3|TRBD2
CASSSSGAGGPVNEQYF
TGTGCCAGCAGCTCCTCGGGAGCGGGAGGGCCGGTCAACGAGCAGTACTTC
>.|TRBJ2-5|TRBV10-3|.
CAISELTKKETQYF
TGTGCCATCAGTGAACTAACAAAAAAAGAGACCCAGTACTTC
>.|TRBJ2-7|TRBV30|.
CASTTVSYEQYF
TGTGCCTCGACGACAGTTTCCTACGAGCAGTACTTC
>few|TRBJ1-2|TRBV11-2|.
CASSLTIKYGYTF
TGTGCCAGCAGCTTGACGATAAAATATGGCTACACCTTC
>.|TRBJ2-1|TRBV6-5|TRBD1
CASSYRATAGGEQFF
TGTGCCAGCAGTTATCGAGCTACGGCAGGGGGTGAGCAGTTCTTC
>.|TRBJ2-5|TRBV6-6|.
CASSMGRVAVETQYF
TGTGCCAGCAGTATGGGACGGGTTGCCGTGGAGACCCAGTACTTC
>.|TRBJ2-7|TRBV6-1|.
CASSENSSYEQYF
TGTGCCAGCAGTGAAAATAGCTCCTACGAGCAGTACTTC
>.|TRBJ1-5|TRBV7-2|.
CASGVRGNQPQHF
TGTGCCAGCGGCGTTCGGGGGAATCAGCCCCAGCATTTT
>few|TRBJ2-7|TRBV4-2|TRBD1
CASSQDLGQGSMYEQYF
TGTGCCAGCAGCCAAGATTTAGGACAGGGGAGTATGTACGAGCAGTACTTC
>.|TRBJ2-1|TRBV28|.
CASGTDTGTGYNEQFF
TGTGCCAGCGGAACCGATACAGGGACTGGCTACAATGAGCAGTTCTTC
>medium-sized|TRBJ2-7|TRBV5-4|TRBD2
CASSFSGTSYEQYF
TGTGCCAGCAGCTTTAGCGGGACCTCCTACGAGCAGTACTTC
>few|TRBJ2-1|TRBV14|.
CASSQVRGNEQFF
TGTGCCAGCAGCCAAGTACGAGGTAATGAGCAGTTCTTC
>.|TRBJ2-7|TRBV7-2|.
CASSLVLGSTYEQYF
TGTGCCAGCAGCTTAGTATTAGGGTCTACCTACGAGCAGTACTTC
>.|TRBJ1-2|TRBV27|TRBD1
CASSPNLRGLYYGYTF
TGTGCCAGCAGTCCGAACCTCAGGGGGCTCTACTATGGCTACACCTTC
>.|TRBJ2-1|TRBV19|.
CASSMLNSANEQFF
TGTGCCAGTAGTATGTTAAATTCTGCCAATGAGCAGTTCTTC
>.|TRBJ2-7|TRBV6-1|.
CASSEAGLSYEQYF
TGTGCCAGCAGTGAAGCGGGTCTCTCCTACGAGCAGTACTTC
>once|TRBJ1-5|TRBV19|.
CASSMGSMNQPQHF
TGTGCCAGTAGTATGGGATCGATGAATCAGCCCCAGCATTTT
>.|TRBJ2-6|TRBV4-2|TRBD1
CASSQVGAGGTGANVLTF
TGTGCCAGCAGCCAAGTTGGGGCAGGGGGCACTGGGGCCAACGTCCTGACTTTC
>.|TRBJ2-7|TRBV11-2|.
CASSLRDGISYEQYF
TGTGCCAGCAGCCTCCGGGACGGGATCTCCTACGAGCAGTACTTC
>once|TRBJ2-1|TRBV7-7|TRBD2
CASSLALAAGGIVEQFF
TGTGCTAGCAGCTTAGCGTTGGCAGCGGGAGGGATAGTTGAGCAGTTCTTC
>once|TRBJ1-1|TRBV5-1|.
CASSLWLGTGLSVEAFF
TGCGCCAGCAGCTTGTGGTTGGGAACAGGGCTGTCAGTTGAAGCTTTCTTT
>.|TRBJ2-1|TRBV4-3|.
CASSLGRTIGGEQFF
TGCGCCAGCAGCCTGGGACGCACGATAGGGGGTGAGCAGTTCTTC
>few|TRBJ2-1|TRBV30|.
CASLWGNDNEQFF
TGTGCCTCCCTTTGGGGGAATGACAATGAGCAGTTCTTC
>.|TRBJ2-1|TRBV18|TRBD1
CASSPQGASYNEQFF
TGTGCCAGCTCACCACAGGGGGCCTCCTACAATGAGCAGTTCTTC
>.|TRBJ2-7|TRBV7-9|.
CASSAAYEQYF
TGTGCCAGCAGCGCCGCCTACGAGCAGTACTTC
>.|TRBJ1-4|TRBV10-3|.
CAIRGLQGEKLFF
TGTGCCATCAGGGGCCTCCAGGGTGAAAAACTGTTTTTT
>.|TRBJ2-7|TRBV5-1|.
CASSWAVSYEQYF
TGCGCCAGCAGTTGGGCGGTGTCCTACGAGCAGTACTTC